The present T cell receptor (beta chain) was sequenced within a study of T cells in Graves' hyperthyroidism and ophthalmopathy. With 3 bases clipped from V and 6 bases from J, the junction kept 3 bases outside the gene matches. Looked up from germline, CDR1 is DFQATT and CDR2 is SNEGSKA (reference sequence). This CDR3 has 12 amino acids. It was RNA transcripts that yielded the amplified TCR beta CDR3 regions. The HTBI primer set drove a first-round RT-PCR of the TCR CDR3. In TCRdb, the multiplex PCR reads were re-called with MiXCR into one record per CDR3 protein. Of hundreds of thousands of distinct CDR3 sequences in the sample, roughly a sixth are singletons; the top ten hold approximately 15%. This clonotype showed up many times.

The sequencing sample was made of blood. This rearrangement joins TRBV20-1 to TRBJ1-2; 8 bases line up with TRBD1. This clonotype originated in a woman in her 50s with Graves' hyperthyroidism that later progressed to Graves' ophthalmopathy. Written as DNA, the CDR3 is TGCAGTGCTAGCCCAGGGGGCAATGGCTACACCTTC. This codes for CSASPGGNGYTF.